A single sample is the source of the 6 T cell receptor beta chains below, sequenced in a study of shared clonotypes between healthy human individuals. Only in-frame clones appear in the TCRdb table, and some are missing; sequencing was by immunoSEQ multiplex PCR. Among about a million clones listed, around 74% were seen once. Sequences were obtained from memory CD4+ T cells sorted from blood. Subset defined: CD45RA-negative fraction. The receptors were gathered from a man younger than 35 in good health.

This sequence joins TRBV7-2 and TRBJ1-1; no clear D gene. Trimming pared 4 bases from V and 4 bases from J, leaving 13 bases between. Germline-derived CDR1 and CDR2 are SGHTA and FQGNSA. The CDR3 extends over 14 amino acids. CDR3 protein: CASSSGQRVTEAFF. The CDR3 DNA sequence: TGTGCCAGCAGCTCCGGGCAGAGGGTCACTGAAGCTTTCTTT. The variable domain in full, with the rest retrieved from reference TRBV7-2 and TRBJ1-1, is GAGVSQSPSNKVTEKGKDVELRCDPISGHTALYWYRQSLGQGLEFLIYFQGNSAPDKSGLPSDRFSAERTGGSVSTLTIQRTQQEDSAVYLCASSSGQRVTEAFFGQGTRLTVV.

This clone was counted once. V gene TRBV4-1 combines with J gene TRBJ2-1; 10 nucleotides match TRBD2. The ends lost 1 base at V and 1 base at J; junction bases unmatched: 7. The CDR3 is made up of 18 amino acids. The germline V gene encodes CDR1 MGHRA and CDR2 YSYEKL. The chain's CDR3 is CASSQVPGTSVSYNEQFF. Here the CDR3 DNA reads TGCGCCAGCAGCCAAGTTCCCGGGACTAGCGTATCCTACAATGAGCAGTTCTTC.

The sample holds one count of this clone. The genes are TRBV2 and TRBJ1-4; 9 positions match TRBD1. In germline, CDR1 is SNHLY, CDR2 FYNNEI. CDR3 length equals 14 residues. The CDR3 nucleotides are TGTGCGACCTGGAACAGGGGGCTAGATGAAAAACTGTTTTTT. This codes for CATWNRGLDEKLFF. Drawing the rest from reference TRBV2 and TRBJ1-4, the complete variable domain is EPEVTQTPSHQVTQMGQEVILRCVPISNHLYFYWYRQILGQKVEFLVSFYNNEISEKSEIFDDQFSVERPDGSNFTLKIRSTKLEDSAMYFCATWNRGLDEKLFFGSGTQLSVL.

The chain's CDR3 is CASSIGSLSNTEAFF. The CDR3 bases are TGTGCCAGTAGTATAGGGAGCCTTTCGAACACTGAAGCTTTCTTT. This sequence joins TRBV19 and TRBJ1-1; D is unclear. This CDR3 has 15 residues. Between the trimmed V and J ends, which lost 1 base and 1 base, there was a span of 10 bases. Germline CDR1 reads LNHDA; CDR2 reads SQIVND (reference sequence).

There are a few counts of this clone. The sample carries other DNA sequences with the same CDR3. The chain combines TRBV29-1 with TRBJ2-1; tentatively, D is TRBD1 (6 bases). V dropped 3 bases and J dropped 6 bases, with 6 bases sitting between them. CDR1 is SQVTM and CDR2 is ANQGSEA in the germline V gene. This CDR3 spans 11 amino acids. The CDR3 is CSVDRGNEQFF. The CDR3 bases are TGCAGCGTTGACAGGGGCAATGAGCAGTTCTTC.

This clone was detected only once. V usage is TRBV30 and J usage is TRBJ1-1; a possible D gene is TRBD1 (5 bases). The germline CDR1 and CDR2 sequences are GTSNPN and SVGIG (reference sequence). Trimming pared 2 bases from V and 14 bases from J, leaving 21 bases between. The CDR3 is 13 residues long. CDR3 sequence reads: CAWSPRPTGGYFF. The CDR3, as DNA: TGTGCCTGGAGTCCAAGACCCACGGGGGGATACTTCTTT.